The 26 T cell receptor beta chains in this list originate from one sample, sequenced in a study of identifying expanded T cells in peripheral blood. Assay used: immunoSEQ multiplex PCR; TCRdb lists only in-frame clones, some missing. The sample includes approximately 100,000 clones, roughly 90% of them seen just once. The material sequenced was blood. Source of these receptors: a person aged 18 to 75 in good health.

As for this clone: The CDR3 ends on some other residue instead of the conserved phenylalanine or tryptophan, so this is likely a read error. Because the CDR3's place on the DNA is in doubt, the DNA is left out and the CDR3 is given as listed by TCRdb. The chain employs TRBV6-6 and TRBJ2-7. Both ends counted, the CDR3 spans 12 residues. Per germline, CDR1 MNHNY and CDR2 SVGAGI (reference sequence). The CDR3 region is CASSSSGTGRVI.

V gene TRBV2 combines with J gene TRBJ2-5; D unresolved. The CDR3 is made up of 16 amino acids. Trimming cost V 2 bases and J 0 bases, with 13 bases left between them. Per germline, CDR1 SNHLY and CDR2 FYNNEI. The CDR3: CASSERQLLYQETQYF. For the CDR3, the DNA is TGTGCCAGCAGTGAAAGGCAGCTCCTGTACCAAGAGACCCAGTACTTC. The complete variable domain, with remaining parts taken from reference TRBV2 and TRBJ2-5, reads EPEVTQTPSHQVTQMGQEVILRCVPISNHLYFYWYRQILGQKVEFLVSFYNNEISEKSEIFDDQFSVERPDGSNFTLKIRSTKLEDSAMYFCASSERQLLYQETQYFGPGTRLLVL.

The gene calls are TRBV18 and TRBJ2-7; 12 bases map to TRBD2. Unmatched junction bases numbered 5, after V lost 4 bases and J lost 4 bases. The CDR3 spans 15 residues. Germline loops: CDR1 KGHSH, CDR2 LQKENI. CDR3 region: CASSRGLAGTYEQYF. The CDR3 bases are TGTGCCAGCTCACGCGGACTAGCGGGGACGTACGAGCAGTACTTC.

The genes are TRBV13 and TRBJ1-1; D remains unclear. This CDR3 comprises 13 residues. V was pared by 5 bases and J by 8 bases, with 15 bases between. The germline CDR1 and CDR2 sequences are PRHDT and FYEKMQ (reference sequence). The chain's CDR3 is CASSDDLGREAFF. As DNA, the CDR3 is TGTGCCAGCAGCGACGACTTGGGTCGCGAAGCTTTCTTT. The full variable domain, completed using reference TRBV13 and TRBJ1-1, is AAGVIQSPRHLIKEKRETATLKCYPIPRHDTVYWYQQGPGQDPQFLISFYEKMQSDKGSIPDRFSAQQFSDYHSELNMSSLELGDSALYFCASSDDLGREAFFGQGTRLTVV.

Only a few counts were recorded for this clone. The chain's CDR3 is CAWILFGQGNNEQFF. The DNA of the CDR3 is TGTGCCTGGATTCTTTTCGGGCAGGGTAACAATGAGCAGTTCTTC. This chain uses TRBV30 with TRBJ2-1; tentatively, D is TRBD1 (5 bases). Germline-derived CDR1 and CDR2 are GTSNPN and SVGIG (reference sequence). This CDR3 has 15 residues. V was clipped by 4 bases and J by 5 bases, with 18 bases between them.

This clone is a singleton in its sample. The V and J genes are TRBV4-3 and TRBJ1-6, with D perhaps matching TRBD1 (6 bases). CDR1 LGHNA and CDR2 YSLEER come from the germline V gene. This CDR3 contains 17 residues. The ends were cut back, 0 bases at V and 9 bases at J, with 18 bases in the middle. The CDR3 loop is CASSQEDSPFGTSPLHF. The CDR3 coding sequence is TGCGCCAGCAGCCAAGAGGACAGCCCCTTTGGTACTTCACCCCTCCACTTT.

The J gene is TRBJ2-1, the V gene TRBV6-5; a weak D match, TRBD1 (6 bases). This CDR3 contains 14 residues. Germline lookup yields CDR1 MNHEY and CDR2 SVGAGI. V shed 2 bases and J shed 6 bases, with 11 bases lying between them. This chain's CDR3 is CASSYRQGSNEQFF. DNA for the CDR3: TGTGCCAGCAGTTACCGGCAGGGGAGCAATGAGCAGTTCTTC.

This chain links TRBV5-1 with TRBJ2-5, with D tentatively TRBD1 (5 bases). The germline CDR1 and CDR2 sequences are SGHRS and YFSETQ. The CDR3 sequence is 15 residues long. Trimming took 4 bases from V and 4 from J, leaving 17 bases between them. The CDR3 here is CASSLSTTALETQYF. The CDR3 DNA follows: TGCGCCAGCAGCCTCTCCACGACAGCGTTAGAGACCCAGTACTTC.

CDR3 protein: CASSLGQGGNQPQHF. In nucleotides, the CDR3 is TGTGCCAGCAGCTTGGGACAGGGTGGTAATCAGCCCCAGCATTTT. This chain links TRBV5-6 with TRBJ1-5, with 7 positions matching TRBD1. The trim removed 0 bases at V and 4 bases at J, leaving 4 bases unmatched. The CDR3 has 15 residues. Germline CDR1 and CDR2: SGHDT and YYEEEE.

This sequence joins TRBV2 and TRBJ2-4, with no clear D. CDR1 and CDR2 from the germline V gene are SNHLY and FYNNEI. V was clipped by 7 bases and J by 0 bases, with 7 bases between them. This CDR3 has 13 residues. This chain's CDR3 is CASISAAKNIQYF. The CDR3, as DNA: TGTGCCAGCATCTCGGCAGCCAAAAACATTCAGTACTTC. The full variable domain, rest sourced from reference TRBV2 and TRBJ2-4, is EPEVTQTPSHQVTQMGQEVILRCVPISNHLYFYWYRQILGQKVEFLVSFYNNEISEKSEIFDDQFSVERPDGSNFTLKIRSTKLEDSAMYFCASISAAKNIQYFGAGTRLSVL.

This sequence joins TRBV5-1 and TRBJ1-4; 7 bases align to TRBD1. CDR1 and CDR2 (germline): SGHRS, YFSETQ. This CDR3 region has 15 residues. The trim removed 0 bases at V and 7 bases at J, leaving 6 bases unmatched. The CDR3 DNA is TGCGCCAGCAGCTTGGGAGGGGGCCGAGTTGAAAAACTGTTTTTT. This translates into CASSLGGGRVEKLFF. The full variable domain, completed using reference TRBV5-1 and TRBJ1-4, is KAGVTQTPRYLIKTRGQQVTLSCSPISGHRSVSWYQQTPGQGLQFLFEYFSETQRNKGNFPGRFSGRQFSNSRSEMNVSTLELGDSALYLCASSLGGGRVEKLFFGSGTQLSVL.

The chain employs TRBV28 and TRBJ2-7; D is unresolved. Between the trimmed V and J ends, which lost 9 bases and 0 bases, there was a span of 15 bases. The CDR3 sequence is 14 residues long. The germline V gene has CDR1 MDHEN and CDR2 SYDVKM. CDR3 loop: CASRPAGRSYEQYF. DNA for the CDR3: TGTGCCAGTCGTCCCGCAGGACGCTCCTACGAGCAGTACTTC.

The chain uses TRBV28 and TRBJ2-7; a possible D gene is TRBD2 (5 bases). Deletions cut 7 bases from V and 7 bases from J, with 20 bases between. Germline assignment: CDR1 MDHEN and CDR2 SYDVKM. The CDR3 extends over 14 amino acids. In DNA form, the CDR3 reads TGTGCCAGCATGCGTGCTAGCCCGGGTTATGAGCAGTACTTC. Protein sequence: CASMRASPGYEQYF.

The rearrangement joins TRBV6-4 to TRBJ1-1; tentatively, D is TRBD1 (5 bases). The CDR3 has 14 amino acids. The ends were cut back, 3 bases at V and 11 bases at J, with 19 bases in the middle. From germline, CDR1 is MRHNA and CDR2 SNTAGT. The CDR3 nucleotides read TGTGCCAGCAGTGAGGGCGGGAGGGGTCGAGGCGCTTTCTTT. Translation gives CASSEGGRGRGAFF.

The CDR3 coding sequence is TGTGCCAGCAGAGATCAGGGGAATCAGCCCCAGCATTTT. It codes for CASRDQGNQPQHF. The J gene is TRBJ1-5, the V gene TRBV2; D is perhaps TRBD1 (6 bases). Germline V gene lookup returns CDR1 SNHLY and CDR2 FYNNEI. CDR3 length: 13 amino acids. V was cut by 6 bases and J by 4 bases, with 10 bases left in between.

This sequence joins TRBV4-2 and TRBJ1-1, with D uncertain. This CDR3 contains 16 residues. V lost 5 bases, J lost 7 bases, and 23 bases lay in between. CDR1 and CDR2 from the germline V gene are LGHNA and YNFKEQ. The CDR3 loop reads CASSLGDSYSMGEAFF. The CDR3 DNA follows: TGTGCCAGCAGCTTGGGCGACTCCTACTCGATGGGTGAAGCTTTCTTT.

The chain joins TRBV7-2 to TRBJ2-1, with D perhaps TRBD1 (7 bases). This CDR3 has 15 residues. Germline V gene sequence: CDR1 SGHTA, CDR2 FQGNSA. V was trimmed by 1 base and J by 7 bases, leaving 14 bases between them. CDR3 nucleotide sequence: TGTGCCAGCAGCTTAGTCGGGGCAGGGGGGAATGAGCAGTTCTTC. Translating it yields CASSLVGAGGNEQFF.

The V gene is TRBV7-2, the J gene TRBJ2-2, with no clear D. Looked up from germline, CDR1 is SGHTA and CDR2 is FQGNSA. The CDR3 extends over 14 amino acids. Trimming removed 1 base from V and 7 bases from J, with 10 bases in between. The CDR3 DNA follows: TGTGCCAGCAGCTTAGTGCTCCGGGTCGGGGAGCTGTTTTTT. Translated: CASSLVLRVGELFF. The full variable domain, in which reference TRBV7-2 and TRBJ2-2 provide the parts outside the CDR3, is GAGVSQSPSNKVTEKGKDVELRCDPISGHTALYWYRQSLGQGLEFLIYFQGNSAPDKSGLPSDRFSAERTGGSVSTLTIQRTQQEDSAVYLCASSLVLRVGELFFGEGSRLTVL.

This clone was counted once. This sequence joins TRBV11-2 and TRBJ2-5; 8 bases match TRBD1. From germline, CDR1 is SGHAT and CDR2 FQNNGV. The CDR3 spans 18 residues. The J segment lost 3 bases and the V segment lost 5 bases, leaving 17 bases of the junction unmatched. CDR3 DNA sequence: TGTGCCAGCAGCCCCGAACTGACGGCAGGGGGCTTTGAAGAGACCCAGTACTTC. Translating gives CASSPELTAGGFEETQYF.

The V gene is TRBV2, the J gene TRBJ1-5; 8 bases fit TRBD1. Germline loops: CDR1 SNHLY, CDR2 FYNNEI. J gave up 10 bases and V 6 bases, and 8 bases lay outside the gene matches. There are 13 residues in the CDR3. CDR3 in amino acids: CASSQDRGRPQHF. In DNA, the CDR3 is TGTGCCAGCAGCCAAGACAGGGGTCGTCCCCAGCATTTT.

The genes are TRBV6-5 and TRBJ1-4, with a possible D match to TRBD1 (5 bases). CDR3 size: 12 residues. V dropped 10 bases and J dropped 8 bases, with 14 bases sitting between them. The V gene's germline CDR1 is MNHEY and CDR2 SVGAGI. In nucleotides, the CDR3 is TGTGCCACCCAAGGGGTTTACGAAAAACTGTTTTTT. Protein sequence: CATQGVYEKLFF.

The rearrangement uses TRBV6-1 and TRBJ2-7, with TRBD2 as a possible D gene (6 bases). V was shortened by 4 bases and J by 2 bases, with 12 bases between the two germline ends. The germline V gene encodes CDR1 MNHNS and CDR2 SASEGT. The CDR3 is made up of 14 amino acids. The CDR3 nucleotides read TGTGCCAGCAGTGGCGGGATAGCAACCTACGAGCAGTACTTC. Translating it yields CASSGGIATYEQYF.

V gene TRBV9 combines with J gene TRBJ2-7, with TRBD1 matching over 9 bases. The CDR3 runs to 15 residues. The germline V gene has CDR1 SGDLS and CDR2 YYNGEE. V was clipped by 4 bases and J by 7 bases; unmatched bases: 12. CDR3 loop: CASSSRTGASDEQYF. CDR3 coding DNA: TGTGCCAGCAGCTCCCGGACAGGGGCGTCGGATGAGCAGTACTTC.

The V and J genes are TRBV15 and TRBJ1-6; D is undetermined. The CDR3 sequence is 12 residues long. The V end lost 5 bases, the J end lost 6 bases, and 5 bases lay between the germline ends. Germline V gene data show CDR1 as LNHNV and CDR2 as YYDKDF (reference sequence). CDR3 nucleotides: TGTGCCACCAGCGGCGCTAATTCACCCCTCCACTTT. It specifies CATSGANSPLHF.

For the CDR3, the DNA is TGTGCCAGCTCACCCGGGACTAGCGGGTACGAGCAGTACTTC. This translates into CASSPGTSGYEQYF. This rearrangement joins TRBV18 to TRBJ2-7; TRBD2 agrees at 12 bases. Germline lookup yields CDR1 KGHSH and CDR2 LQKENI. Trimming cost V 3 bases and J 4 bases; bases outside gene matches: 1. This CDR3 comprises 14 residues.

The V call is TRBV6-5, the J call TRBJ2-7, with D perhaps TRBD1 or TRBD2 (5 bases each). Germline V gene lookup returns CDR1 MNHEY and CDR2 SVGAGI. Trimming took 2 bases from V and 0 from J, leaving 11 bases between them. The CDR3 is made up of 15 amino acids. This CDR3 is CASSYTGASSYEQYF. The CDR3 DNA reads as TGTGCCAGCAGTTACACCGGGGCGAGCTCCTACGAGCAGTACTTC.